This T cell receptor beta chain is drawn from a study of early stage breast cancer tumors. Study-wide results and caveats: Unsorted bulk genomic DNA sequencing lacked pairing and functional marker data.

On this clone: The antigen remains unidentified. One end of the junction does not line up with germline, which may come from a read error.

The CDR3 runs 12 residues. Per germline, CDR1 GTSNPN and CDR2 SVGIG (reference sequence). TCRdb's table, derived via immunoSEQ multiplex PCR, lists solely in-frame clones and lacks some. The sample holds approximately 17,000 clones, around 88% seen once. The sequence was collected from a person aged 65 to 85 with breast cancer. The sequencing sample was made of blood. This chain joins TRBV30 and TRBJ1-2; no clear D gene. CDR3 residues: CAWSLNGEGWFF. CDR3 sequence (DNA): TGTGCCTGGAGTCTGAACGGGGAGGGTTGGTTTTTC.